This T cell receptor (beta chain) came from a study of cytomegalovirus exposure and HLA in healthy donors. Broader study findings: A cluster of highly shared sequence variants was likely a sequencing artifact. Serostatus for CMV was the only available immune exposure information. By a later analysis, the bulk of CMV-associated TCR beta chains appeared HLA-restricted.

V was trimmed by 1 base and J by 5 bases, leaving 9 bases between them. Germline CDR1 is MDHEN and CDR2 is SYDVKM. The CDR3 spans 13 residues. Use of 60 Vbeta and 13 Jbeta primers characterized the PCR. TCRdb's table, derived via immunoSEQ multiplex PCR, lists solely in-frame clones and lacks some. Here the sample spans roughly 78,000 clones, about 72% being singletons. Notes on this clone: The antigen is not known.

The clonotype comes from a man aged 35-49 years in good health and CMV-seropositive. The V and J genes are TRBV28 and TRBJ2-7, with a tentative D call TRBD2 (6 bases). The sample taken for sequencing was PBMCs. The CDR3 DNA reads as TGTGCCAGCAGTTTATCGGGACTCAACGAGCAGTACTTC. Residues: CASSLSGLNEQYF.